This TCR beta chain emerged from a study of T-cell memory formation after mild COVID-19. Comments on this clonotype: Its antigen remains unknown.

V was pared by 3 bases and J by 5 bases, with 13 bases between. In germline, CDR1 is SQVTM, CDR2 ANQGSEA. CDR3 size: 13 residues. Findings and caveats of the study: Pre-infection memory showed some responding clones, and this suggested that cross-reactive memory joined.

It was 5'RACE with constant-segment primers that produced the TCR alpha and TCR beta cDNA libraries, which carried sample barcodes and UMIs. MiXCR was run by TCRdb on the 5' RACE reads, yielding one entry per CDR3 protein. The sample includes 75,000 to 95,000 distinct CDR3 sequences, 10% to 15% seen only once; the top ten take about 25%. The sequence was collected from an adult woman who had mild COVID-19 (a few samples of this study predate the infection). Cell type and time point are not known. The specimen sequenced was PBMCs or a T cell subset sorted from them (not recorded which). The chain links TRBV29-1 to TRBJ2-5; a possible D gene is TRBD2 (6 bases). This CDR3 reads CSVEVGGMETQYF. CDR3 in DNA: TGCAGCGTTGAGGTGGGGGGAATGGAGACCCAGTACTTC.